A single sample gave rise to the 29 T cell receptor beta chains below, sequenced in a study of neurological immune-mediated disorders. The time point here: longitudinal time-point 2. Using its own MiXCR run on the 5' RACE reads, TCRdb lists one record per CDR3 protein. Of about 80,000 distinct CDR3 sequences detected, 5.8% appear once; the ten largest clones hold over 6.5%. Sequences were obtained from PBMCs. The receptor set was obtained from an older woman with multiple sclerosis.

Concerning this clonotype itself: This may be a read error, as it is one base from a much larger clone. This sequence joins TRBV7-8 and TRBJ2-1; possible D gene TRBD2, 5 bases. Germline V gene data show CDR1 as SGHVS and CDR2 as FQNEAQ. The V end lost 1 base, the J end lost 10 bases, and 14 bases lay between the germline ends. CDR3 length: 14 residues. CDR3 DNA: TGTGCCAGCAGCTTAGTCGGGGAGAAGTACGAGCAGTTCTTC. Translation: CASSLVGEKYEQFF.

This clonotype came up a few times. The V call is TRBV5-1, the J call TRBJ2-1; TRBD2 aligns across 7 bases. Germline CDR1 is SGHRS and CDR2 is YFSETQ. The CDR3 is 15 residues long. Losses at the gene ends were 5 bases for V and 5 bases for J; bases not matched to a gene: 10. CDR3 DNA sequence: TGCGCCAGCAGTTACGGCGGGACTACAAACAATGAGCAGTTCTTC. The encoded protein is CASSYGGTTNNEQFF.

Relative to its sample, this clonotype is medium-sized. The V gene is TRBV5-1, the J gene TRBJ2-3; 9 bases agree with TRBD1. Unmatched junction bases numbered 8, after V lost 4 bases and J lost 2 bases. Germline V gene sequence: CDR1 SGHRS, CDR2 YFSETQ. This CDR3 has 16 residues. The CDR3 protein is CASSPRGQGITDTQYF. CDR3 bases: TGCGCCAGCAGCCCCCGCGGACAGGGGATCACAGATACGCAGTATTTT.

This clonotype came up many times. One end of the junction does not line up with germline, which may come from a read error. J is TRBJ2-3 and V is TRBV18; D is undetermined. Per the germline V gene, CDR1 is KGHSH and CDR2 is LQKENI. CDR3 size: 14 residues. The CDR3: CASSPRLSTDTQYF. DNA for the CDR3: TGTGCCAGCTCACCTCGCCTTAGCACGGATACGCAGTATTTT.

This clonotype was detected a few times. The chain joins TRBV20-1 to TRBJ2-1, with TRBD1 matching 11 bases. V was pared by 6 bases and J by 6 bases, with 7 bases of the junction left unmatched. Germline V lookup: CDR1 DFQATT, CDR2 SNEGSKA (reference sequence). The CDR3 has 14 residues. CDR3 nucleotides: TGCAGTGCGATTGGACAGGGGGCATTCAATGAGCAGTTCTTC. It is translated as CSAIGQGAFNEQFF.

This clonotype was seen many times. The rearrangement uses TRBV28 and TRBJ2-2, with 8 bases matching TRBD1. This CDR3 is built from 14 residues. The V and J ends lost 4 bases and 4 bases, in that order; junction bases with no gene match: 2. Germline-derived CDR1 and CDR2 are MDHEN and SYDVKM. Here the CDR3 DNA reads TGTGCCAGCAGTTGGACAGGGCGCACCGGGGAGCTGTTTTTT. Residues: CASSWTGRTGELFF.

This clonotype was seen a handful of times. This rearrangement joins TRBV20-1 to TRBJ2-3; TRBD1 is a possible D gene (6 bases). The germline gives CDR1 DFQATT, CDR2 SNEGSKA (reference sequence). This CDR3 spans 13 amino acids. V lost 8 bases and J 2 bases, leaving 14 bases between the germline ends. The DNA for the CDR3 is TGCAGTCCGGACAGCCCCGTCACAGATACGCAGTATTTT. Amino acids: CSPDSPVTDTQYF.

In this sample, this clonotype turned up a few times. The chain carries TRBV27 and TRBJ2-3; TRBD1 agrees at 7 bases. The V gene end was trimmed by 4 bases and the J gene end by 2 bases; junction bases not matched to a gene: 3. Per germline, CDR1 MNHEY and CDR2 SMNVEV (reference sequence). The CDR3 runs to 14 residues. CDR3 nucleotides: TGTGCCAGCAGTTGGGGACAGCTCACAGATACGCAGTATTTT. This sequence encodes CASSWGQLTDTQYF.

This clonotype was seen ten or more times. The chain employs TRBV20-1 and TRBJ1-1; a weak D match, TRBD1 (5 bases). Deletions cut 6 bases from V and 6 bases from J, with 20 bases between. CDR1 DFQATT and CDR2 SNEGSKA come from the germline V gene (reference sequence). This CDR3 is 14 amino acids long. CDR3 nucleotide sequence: TGCAGTGCAACCCCCGGGGCCAGCGGCGCTGAAGCTTTCTTT. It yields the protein CSATPGASGAEAFF.

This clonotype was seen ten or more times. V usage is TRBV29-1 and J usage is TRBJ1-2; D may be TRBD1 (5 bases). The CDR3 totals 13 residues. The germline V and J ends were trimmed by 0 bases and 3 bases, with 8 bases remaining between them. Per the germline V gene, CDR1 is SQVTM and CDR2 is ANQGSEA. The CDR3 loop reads CSVEEGEDYGYTF. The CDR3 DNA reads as TGCAGCGTTGAAGAAGGGGAAGACTATGGCTACACCTTC.

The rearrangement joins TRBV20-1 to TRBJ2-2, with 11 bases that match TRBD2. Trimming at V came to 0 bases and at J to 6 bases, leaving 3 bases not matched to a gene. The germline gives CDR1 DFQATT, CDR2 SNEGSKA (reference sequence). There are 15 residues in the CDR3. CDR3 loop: CSAREEGLAAGELFF. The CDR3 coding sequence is TGCAGTGCTAGAGAGGAGGGACTAGCGGCCGGGGAGCTGTTTTTT.

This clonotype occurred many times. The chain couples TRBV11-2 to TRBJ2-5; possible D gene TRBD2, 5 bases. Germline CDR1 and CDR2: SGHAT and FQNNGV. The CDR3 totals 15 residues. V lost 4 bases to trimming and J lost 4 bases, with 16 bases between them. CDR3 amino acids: CASSSDLAHRETQYF. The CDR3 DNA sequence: TGTGCCAGCAGCTCCGACCTAGCTCACCGAGAGACCCAGTACTTC. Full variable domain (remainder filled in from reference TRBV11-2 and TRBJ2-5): EAGVAQSPRYKIIEKRQSVAFWCNPISGHATLYWYQQILGQGPKLLIQFQNNGVVDDSQLPKDRFSAERLKGVDSTLKIQPAKLEDSAVYLCASSSDLAHRETQYFGPGTRLLVL.

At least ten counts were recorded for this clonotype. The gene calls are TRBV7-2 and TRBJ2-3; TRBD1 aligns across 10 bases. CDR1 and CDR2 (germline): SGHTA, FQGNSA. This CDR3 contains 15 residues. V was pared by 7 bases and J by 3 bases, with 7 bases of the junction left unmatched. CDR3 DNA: TGTGCCAGCACCCAGACAGGGGGCGCAACAGATACGCAGTATTTT. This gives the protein CASTQTGGATDTQYF.

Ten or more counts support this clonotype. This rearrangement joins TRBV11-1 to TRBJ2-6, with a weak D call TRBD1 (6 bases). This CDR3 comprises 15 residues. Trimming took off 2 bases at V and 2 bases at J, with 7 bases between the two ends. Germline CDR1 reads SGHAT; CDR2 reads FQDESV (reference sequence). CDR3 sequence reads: CASSLNRAGANVLTF. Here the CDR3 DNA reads TGTGCCAGCAGCTTAAACAGGGCTGGGGCCAACGTCCTGACTTTC. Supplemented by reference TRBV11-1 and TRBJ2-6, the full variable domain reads EAEVAQSPRYKITEKSQAVAFWCDPISGHATLYWYRQILGQGPELLVQFQDESVVDDSQLPKDRFSAERLKGVDSTLKIQPAELGDSAMYLCASSLNRAGANVLTFGAGSRLTVL.

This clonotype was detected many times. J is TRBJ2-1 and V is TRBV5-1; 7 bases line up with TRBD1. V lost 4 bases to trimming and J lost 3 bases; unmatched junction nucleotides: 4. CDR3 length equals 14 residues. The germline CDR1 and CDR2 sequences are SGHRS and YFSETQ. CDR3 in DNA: TGCGCCAGCAGCCTGGGACAGAACTACAATGAGCAGTTCTTC. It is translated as CASSLGQNYNEQFF.

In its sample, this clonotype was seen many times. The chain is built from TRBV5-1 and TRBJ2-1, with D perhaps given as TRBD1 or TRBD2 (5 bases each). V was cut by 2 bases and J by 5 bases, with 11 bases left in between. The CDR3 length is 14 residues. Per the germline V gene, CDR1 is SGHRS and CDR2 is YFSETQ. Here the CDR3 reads CASSFGDGDNEQFF. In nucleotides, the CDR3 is TGCGCCAGCAGCTTCGGGGACGGAGACAATGAGCAGTTCTTC.

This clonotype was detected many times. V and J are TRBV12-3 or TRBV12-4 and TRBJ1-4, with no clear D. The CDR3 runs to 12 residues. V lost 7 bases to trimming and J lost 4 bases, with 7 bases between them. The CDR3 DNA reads TGTGCCAGCACCTATAATAATGAAAAACTGTTTTTT. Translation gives CASTYNNEKLFF.

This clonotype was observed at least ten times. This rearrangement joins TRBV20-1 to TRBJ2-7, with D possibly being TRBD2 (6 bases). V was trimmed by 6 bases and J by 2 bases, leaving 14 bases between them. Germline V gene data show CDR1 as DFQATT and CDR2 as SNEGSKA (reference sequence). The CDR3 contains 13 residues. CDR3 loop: CSAGRDSPYEQYF. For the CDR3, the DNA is TGCAGTGCCGGGCGGGACTCCCCCTACGAGCAGTACTTC.

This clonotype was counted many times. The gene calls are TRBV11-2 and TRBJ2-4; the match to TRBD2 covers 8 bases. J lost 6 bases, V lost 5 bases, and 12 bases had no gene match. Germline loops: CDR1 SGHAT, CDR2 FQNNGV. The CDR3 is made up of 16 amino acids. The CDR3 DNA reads TGTGCCAGCAGCACCACCCTTAGCGGGGAAGGAAACATTCAGTACTTC. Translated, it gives CASSTTLSGEGNIQYF.

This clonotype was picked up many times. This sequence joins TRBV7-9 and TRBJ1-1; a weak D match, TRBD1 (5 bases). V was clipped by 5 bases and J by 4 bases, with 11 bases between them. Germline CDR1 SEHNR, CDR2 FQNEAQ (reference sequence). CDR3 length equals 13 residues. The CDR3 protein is CASSLGGTTEAFF. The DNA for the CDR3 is TGTGCCAGCAGCCTTGGGGGAACCACTGAAGCTTTCTTT.

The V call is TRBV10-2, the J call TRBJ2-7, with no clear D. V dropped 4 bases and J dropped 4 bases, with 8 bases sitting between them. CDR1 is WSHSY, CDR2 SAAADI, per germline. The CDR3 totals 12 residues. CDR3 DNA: TGCGCCAGCAGTGTTAACGATTACGAGCAGTACTTC. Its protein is CASSVNDYEQYF.

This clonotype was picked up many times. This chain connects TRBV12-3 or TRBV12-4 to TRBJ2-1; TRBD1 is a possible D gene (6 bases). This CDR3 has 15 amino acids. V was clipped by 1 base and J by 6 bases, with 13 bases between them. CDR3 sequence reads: CASSLGQGTLNEQFF. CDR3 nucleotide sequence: TGTGCCAGCAGTTTAGGGCAGGGGACCCTCAATGAGCAGTTCTTC.

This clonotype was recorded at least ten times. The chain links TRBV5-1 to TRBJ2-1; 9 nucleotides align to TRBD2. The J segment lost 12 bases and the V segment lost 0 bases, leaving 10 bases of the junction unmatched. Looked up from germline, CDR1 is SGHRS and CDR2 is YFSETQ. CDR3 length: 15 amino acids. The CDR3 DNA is TGCGCCAGCAGCTTGGTGGCGGGGGGGCCGGAGGGGCAGTTCTTC. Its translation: CASSLVAGGPEGQFF.

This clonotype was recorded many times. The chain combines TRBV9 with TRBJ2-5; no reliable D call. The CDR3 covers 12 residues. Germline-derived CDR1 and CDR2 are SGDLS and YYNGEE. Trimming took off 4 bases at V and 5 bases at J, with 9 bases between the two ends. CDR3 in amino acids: CASSQNAETQYF. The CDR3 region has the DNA TGTGCCAGCAGCCAAAACGCGGAGACCCAGTACTTC.

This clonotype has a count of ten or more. CDR3: CASSLSGPGELFF. In DNA form, the CDR3 reads TGTGCCAGCAGCTTATCCGGGCCCGGGGAGCTGTTTTTT. The chain links TRBV11-3 to TRBJ2-2, with unresolved D. This CDR3 is built from 13 residues. Trimming cost V 2 bases and J 6 bases, with 7 bases left between them. Germline lookup yields CDR1 SGHNT and CDR2 YENEEA.

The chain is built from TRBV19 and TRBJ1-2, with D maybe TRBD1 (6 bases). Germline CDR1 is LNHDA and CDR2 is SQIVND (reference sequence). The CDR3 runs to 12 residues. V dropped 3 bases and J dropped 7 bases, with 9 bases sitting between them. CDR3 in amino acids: CASSILRGGYTF. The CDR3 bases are TGTGCCAGTAGTATCCTCAGGGGTGGCTACACCTTC.

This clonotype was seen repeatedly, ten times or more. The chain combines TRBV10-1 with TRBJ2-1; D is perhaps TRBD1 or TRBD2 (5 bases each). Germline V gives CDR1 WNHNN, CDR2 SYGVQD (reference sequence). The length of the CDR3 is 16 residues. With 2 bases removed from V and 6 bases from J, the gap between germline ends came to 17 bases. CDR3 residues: CASSEPKGPGSNEQFF. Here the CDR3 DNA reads TGCGCCAGCAGTGAGCCAAAGGGGCCAGGGAGCAATGAGCAGTTCTTC.

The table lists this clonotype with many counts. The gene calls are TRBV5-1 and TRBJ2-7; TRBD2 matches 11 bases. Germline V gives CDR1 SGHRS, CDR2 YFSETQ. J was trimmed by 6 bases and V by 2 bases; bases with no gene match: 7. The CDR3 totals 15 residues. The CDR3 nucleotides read TGCGCCAGCAGCTTCACTAGCGGGGGCCAACGCGAGCAGTACTTC. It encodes CASSFTSGGQREQYF. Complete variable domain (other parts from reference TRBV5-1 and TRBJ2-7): KAGVTQTPRYLIKTRGQQVTLSCSPISGHRSVSWYQQTPGQGLQFLFEYFSETQRNKGNFPGRFSGRQFSNSRSEMNVSTLELGDSALYLCASSFTSGGQREQYFGPGTRLTVT.

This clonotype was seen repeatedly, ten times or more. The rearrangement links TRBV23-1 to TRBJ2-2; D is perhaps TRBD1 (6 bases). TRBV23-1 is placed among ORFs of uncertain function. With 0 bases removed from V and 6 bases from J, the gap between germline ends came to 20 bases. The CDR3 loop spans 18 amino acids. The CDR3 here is CASSQSGPPGVKPGELFF. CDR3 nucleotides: TGCGCCAGCAGTCAATCGGGCCCGCCAGGGGTTAAACCCGGGGAGCTGTTTTTT.